The source of this T cell receptor beta chain is a study of blood T cell repertoires in COVID-19. At the level of the study: From the United States, Italy and Spain came samples of acute and convalescent COVID-19.

The CDR3 contains 16 residues. Germline V lookup: CDR1 SGHTS, CDR2 YDEGEE. V gave up 2 bases and J gave up 6 bases, with 19 bases separating them. Original analysis: It was from reference gene primer amplification that nucleated cell counts were estimated. The method was immunoSEQ multiplex PCR; TCRdb's version includes in-frame clones alone and lacks a portion of them. V and J calls and clone size are those listed in that table; D and trimming were worked out from the DNA. In the table there are 80,000 to 85,000 clones, 70% to 85% of which are singletons. The sequencing sample was made of peripheral blood. This receptor was taken from a human donor in a cohort sampled during active COVID-19. The rearrangement links TRBV5-8 to TRBJ2-3, with D possibly TRBD1 on 5 matching bases. CDR3 sequence reads: CASSFAGQPGQDTQYF. DNA of the CDR3: TGTGCCAGCAGCTTCGCTGGACAACCGGGTCAGGATACGCAGTATTTT.